What follows are 26 T cell receptor beta chains derived from one specimen sequenced in a study. Treg sorting used a CD4+CD25+CD127-/low gate. A single record per CDR3 protein comes from TCRdb applying MiXCR to the 5' RACE reads. In the table there are over 40,000 distinct CDR3 sequences, over 20% of which are singletons. The sequencing input was Tregs sorted from a lymph node. The receptors were sampled from a female donor with breast cancer.

There are many counts of this clonotype. This chain joins TRBV5-1 and TRBJ2-5; TRBD1 is a possible D gene (6 bases). The germline V and J ends were trimmed by 0 bases and 3 bases, with 9 bases remaining between them. Germline CDR1 and CDR2: SGHRS and YFSETQ. The CDR3 loop spans 14 amino acids. The CDR3 DNA sequence: TGCGCCAGCAGCTTGGAAGGACAGAAAGAGACCCAGTACTTC. Encoded protein: CASSLEGQKETQYF.

Note on this clonotype: Just one base apart from a much larger clone, this may be a read error. The gene calls are TRBV6-1 and TRBJ2-7; TRBD2 might be the D (6 bases). The CDR3 loop spans 16 amino acids. CDR1 is MNHNS, CDR2 SASEGT, per germline. CDR3 sequence reads: CASGEAETRPSYEQYF. Written as DNA, the CDR3 is TGTGCCAGCGGTGAAGCGGAGACTAGACCCTCCTACGAGCAGTACTTC.

A few counts support this clonotype. This chain connects TRBV9 to TRBJ2-2, with TRBD1 as a possible D gene (5 bases). The CDR3 loop spans 14 amino acids. Between the trimmed V and J ends, which lost 6 bases and 1 base, there was a span of 10 bases. Germline loops: CDR1 SGDLS, CDR2 YYNGEE. For the CDR3, the DNA is TGTGCCAGCAACATCCAGGGGAACACCGGGGAGCTGTTTTTT. It encodes CASNIQGNTGELFF.

This clonotype was found a few times. This sequence joins TRBV3-1 and TRBJ1-3; unclear D gene. V dropped 4 bases and J dropped 0 bases, with 10 bases sitting between them. The CDR3 totals 15 residues. Per the germline V gene, CDR1 is LGHDT and CDR2 is YNNKEL (reference sequence). The CDR3 sequence is CASSRGVDSGNTIYF. In nucleotides, the CDR3 is TGTGCCAGCAGCCGAGGAGTTGACTCTGGAAACACCATATATTTT. Variable domain in full (rest from reference TRBV3-1 and TRBJ1-3): DTAVSQTPKYLVTQMGNDKSIKCEQNLGHDTMYWYKQDSKKFLKIMFSYNNKELIINETVPNRFSPKSPDKAHLNLHINSLELGDSAVYFCASSRGVDSGNTIYFGEGSWLTVV.

V usage is TRBV7-6 and J usage is TRBJ1-1; D may be TRBD1 (6 bases). The V gene lost 2 bases and the J gene lost 1 base, with 14 bases spanning the gap. The CDR3 is 16 residues long. CDR1 and CDR2 (germline): SGHVS, FNYEAQ. CDR3 nucleotide sequence: TGTGCCAGCAGCTTAACAGGGTCACCCAAGAACACTGAAGCTTTCTTT. Translated, it gives CASSLTGSPKNTEAFF.

The V call is TRBV5-5, the J call TRBJ2-7; D gene unclear. There are 13 residues in the CDR3. The ends were cut back, 4 bases at V and 5 bases at J, with 13 bases in the middle. Germline lookup yields CDR1 SGHKS and CDR2 YYEKEE (reference sequence). CDR3 residues: CASSRTLMNEQYF. The CDR3 region has the DNA TGTGCCAGCAGCCGGACCCTAATGAACGAGCAGTACTTC.

This clonotype was recorded a few times. This chain connects TRBV3-1 to TRBJ2-2, with D perhaps TRBD1 or TRBD2 (5 bases each). Germline V lookup: CDR1 LGHDT, CDR2 YNNKEL (reference sequence). This CDR3 has 15 amino acids. The V end was cut by 1 base, the J end by 6 bases, with 12 bases between. The CDR3 sequence: CASSQGGTLAGELFF. As DNA, the CDR3 is TGTGCCAGCAGCCAAGGAGGGACGCTAGCCGGGGAGCTGTTTTTT.

The V call is TRBV6-5, the J call TRBJ2-2, with D possibly TRBD1 on 5 matching bases. Trimming cost V 4 bases and J 1 base, with 16 bases left between them. This CDR3 spans 17 amino acids. Germline V gene data show CDR1 as MNHEY and CDR2 as SVGAGI. Written as DNA, the CDR3 is TGTGCCAGCAGTTTAGGGGCGAGGACGGGGAACACCGGGGAGCTGTTTTTT. Encoded protein: CASSLGARTGNTGELFF.

This clonotype was observed at least ten times. The J gene is TRBJ2-1, the V gene TRBV12-3 or TRBV12-4; D call uncertain. The CDR3 spans 10 residues. The V gene lost 9 bases and the J gene lost 13 bases, with 13 bases spanning the gap. The CDR3 sequence: CASSPVPQFF. CDR3 sequence (DNA): TGTGCCAGTAGCCCCGTACCTCAGTTCTTC.

The gene calls are TRBV7-9 and TRBJ2-2; TRBD1 matches at 9 bases. V lost 7 bases to trimming and J lost 0 bases; unmatched junction nucleotides: 12. Germline assignment: CDR1 SEHNR and CDR2 FQNEAQ (reference sequence). CDR3 length: 18 residues. CDR3 sequence (DNA): TGTGCCAGCAAGGCTCTCATTGGGGACAGGGCGAACACCGGGGAGCTGTTTTTT. Residues: CASKALIGDRANTGELFF.

This clonotype occurred many times. CDR3 residues: CASRLTSAPYNEQFF. The CDR3 coding sequence is TGCGCCAGCAGATTGACTAGCGCACCCTACAATGAGCAGTTCTTC. The V and J genes are TRBV5-1 and TRBJ2-1; 8 bases fit TRBD2. V was pared by 5 bases and J by 2 bases, with 6 bases of the junction left unmatched. Germline loops: CDR1 SGHRS, CDR2 YFSETQ. This CDR3 comprises 15 residues.

This clonotype has just a few counts. This rearrangement joins TRBV15 to TRBJ2-7, with D perhaps matching TRBD1 (6 bases). Germline CDR1 is LNHNV and CDR2 is YYDKDF (reference sequence). Trimming shortened V by 2 bases and J by 0 bases, and 14 bases separated the two germline ends. This CDR3 region has 16 residues. CDR3 sequence reads: CATSRPPAGVSYEQYF. The CDR3 nucleotides are TGTGCCACCAGCAGACCCCCCGCAGGGGTCTCCTACGAGCAGTACTTC.

This clonotype was observed many times. The V gene is TRBV13, the J gene TRBJ2-4; the D is unclear. The CDR3 spans 11 residues. Trimming removed 1 base at V and 5 bases at J, with 0 bases between. Germline CDR1 and CDR2: PRHDT and FYEKMQ (reference sequence). The CDR3 region is CASSLENIQYF. The CDR3 region has the DNA TGTGCCAGCAGCTTAGAAAACATTCAGTACTTC.

As for this clonotype: A much larger clone differs from this one at a single base, so this may be a read error. The chain couples TRBV5-8 to TRBJ1-3, with TRBD1 identical over 10 bases. The CDR3 covers 14 residues. The germline gives CDR1 SGHTS, CDR2 YDEGEE. As DNA, the CDR3 is TGTACCAGCAGCTGGGGACAGGGGGGAAACACCATATATTTT. Its protein is CTSSWGQGGNTIYF.

With respect to this clonotype: Just one base apart from a much larger clone, this may be a read error. V usage is TRBV7-3 and J usage is TRBJ1-1; D call uncertain. The CDR3 totals 13 residues. Germline V gene data show CDR1 as SGHTA and CDR2 as FQGTGA. DNA of the CDR3: TGTGCCGGCAGCAAATGGGGAAATGCTGAAGCTTTCTTT. Amino acids: CAGSKWGNAEAFF.

This clonotype was seen repeatedly, ten times or more. V is TRBV4-1 and J is TRBJ2-7, with 9 bases that match TRBD2. The germline V gene has CDR1 MGHRA and CDR2 YSYEKL. This CDR3 has 15 amino acids. Trimming cost V 0 bases and J 2 bases; bases outside gene matches: 2. The CDR3 DNA sequence: TGCGCCAGCAGCCAAGAGGAGCGGGGGGCCTACGAGCAGTACTTC. This translates into CASSQEERGAYEQYF.

This sequence joins TRBV5-5 and TRBJ2-3; no clear D gene. CDR1 and CDR2 from the germline V gene are SGHKS and YYEKEE (reference sequence). The CDR3 sequence is 15 residues long. V was pared by 3 bases and J by 4 bases, with 15 bases between. CDR3 nucleotide sequence: TGTGCCAGCAGCTCCTATGACCGTGTGGCAGATACGCAGTATTTT. This codes for CASSSYDRVADTQYF. Complete variable domain (other parts from reference TRBV5-5 and TRBJ2-3): DAGVTQSPTHLIKTRGQQVTLRCSPISGHKSVSWYQQVLGQGPQFIFQYYEKEERGRGNFPDRFSARQFPNYSSELNVNALLLGDSALYLCASSSYDRVADTQYFGPGTRLTVL.

This clonotype was detected only a few times. The CDR3 DNA is TGTGCCAGCAGTGCGATAGCGGGGGGGGGCACAGATACGCAGTATTTT. Translated: CASSAIAGGGTDTQYF. The gene calls are TRBV25-1 and TRBJ2-3; 11 bases agree with TRBD2. The CDR3 spans 16 residues. The trim removed 4 bases at V and 1 base at J, leaving 4 bases unmatched. Looked up from germline, CDR1 is MGHDK and CDR2 is SYGVNS.

The chain is built from TRBV5-1 and TRBJ2-2; D is tentatively TRBD1 or TRBD2 (5 bases each). Deletions cut 4 bases from V and 1 base from J, with 14 bases between. The CDR3 covers 16 residues. CDR1 is SGHRS and CDR2 is YFSETQ in the germline V gene. This CDR3 reads CASSQGDGWNTGELFF. CDR3 sequence (DNA): TGCGCCAGCAGCCAAGGGGACGGATGGAACACCGGGGAGCTGTTTTTT.

This chain uses TRBV7-9 with TRBJ2-2; the D is unclear. The CDR3 consists of 12 residues. The germline V and J ends were trimmed by 8 bases and 0 bases, with 4 bases remaining between them. Germline assignment: CDR1 SEHNR and CDR2 FQNEAQ (reference sequence). CDR3 region: CASGTNTGELFF. CDR3 DNA sequence: TGTGCCAGCGGAACGAACACCGGGGAGCTGTTTTTT.

This clonotype showed up just a few times. Just one base apart from a much larger clone, this may be a read error. CDR3 in DNA: TGTGCCAGCAGCCTACAGGGGTACGAGCAGTTCTTC. This gives the protein CASSLQGYEQFF. J is TRBJ2-1 and V is TRBV6-5, with 7 bases matching TRBD1. V lost 6 bases, J lost 10 bases, and 6 bases stayed unmatched. The CDR3 totals 12 residues. Germline CDR1 reads MNHEY; CDR2 reads SVGAGI.

The J gene is TRBJ1-6, the V gene TRBV5-4; D ambiguous. Germline V gene lookup returns CDR1 SGHNT and CDR2 YYREEE (reference sequence). Trimming removed 5 bases from V and 7 bases from J, with 13 bases in between. The CDR3 contains 14 residues. The CDR3 reads CASSQPGLNSPLHF. The CDR3 DNA follows: TGTGCCAGCAGTCAACCAGGCCTAAATTCACCCCTCCACTTT.

The gene calls are TRBV6-1 and TRBJ1-5; a possible D gene is TRBD1 (5 bases). Trimming took off 10 bases at V and 0 bases at J, with 16 bases between the two ends. CDR3 size: 15 residues. The germline gives CDR1 MNHNS, CDR2 SASEGT. CDR3 coding DNA: TGTGCCATCAGACGCACAGGCAATAGCAATCAGCCCCAGCATTTT. Translation gives CAIRRTGNSNQPQHF.

This clonotype was seen more than once but under ten times. The CDR3 sequence is CASSQGGGRRQETQYF. The CDR3 region has the DNA TGTGCCAGCAGCCAAGGGGGCGGGCGGCGGCAAGAGACCCAGTACTTC. The V gene is TRBV4-2, the J gene TRBJ2-5, with D tentatively TRBD1 or TRBD2 (5 bases each). This CDR3 comprises 16 residues. V lost 1 base and J 2 bases, leaving 14 bases between the germline ends. Germline V lookup: CDR1 LGHNA, CDR2 YNFKEQ.

This clonotype was detected a few times. The chain uses TRBV20-1 and TRBJ2-2, with D hard to call. The CDR3 is 11 residues long. V was pared by 5 bases and J by 6 bases, with 7 bases between. Germline V gives CDR1 DFQATT, CDR2 SNEGSKA (reference sequence). This CDR3 reads CSAPDAGELFF. In DNA, the CDR3 is TGCAGTGCTCCCGACGCCGGGGAGCTGTTTTTT.

With regard to this clonotype: A single base separates this from a much larger clone, so it may be a read error. The chain recombines TRBV4-1 with TRBJ2-4, with D unresolved. The germline V gene has CDR1 MGHRA and CDR2 YSYEKL. Deletions cut 0 bases from V and 0 bases from J, with 12 bases between. The length of the CDR3 is 17 residues. The CDR3 loop is CASSQEKNAVAKNIQYF. DNA of the CDR3: TGCGCCAGCAGCCAAGAGAAGAATGCGGTAGCCAAAAACATTCAGTACTTC.